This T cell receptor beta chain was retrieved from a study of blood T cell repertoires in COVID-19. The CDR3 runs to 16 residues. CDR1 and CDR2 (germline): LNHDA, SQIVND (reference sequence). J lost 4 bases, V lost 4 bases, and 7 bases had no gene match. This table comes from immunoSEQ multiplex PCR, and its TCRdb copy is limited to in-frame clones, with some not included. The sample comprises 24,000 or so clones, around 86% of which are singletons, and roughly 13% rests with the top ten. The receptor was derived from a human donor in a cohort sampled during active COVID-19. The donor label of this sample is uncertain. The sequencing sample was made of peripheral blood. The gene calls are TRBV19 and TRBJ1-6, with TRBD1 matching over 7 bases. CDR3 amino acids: CASSTPGQKYNSPLHF. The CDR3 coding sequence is TGTGCCAGTAGTACCCCGGGACAGAAATATAATTCACCCCTCCACTTT.